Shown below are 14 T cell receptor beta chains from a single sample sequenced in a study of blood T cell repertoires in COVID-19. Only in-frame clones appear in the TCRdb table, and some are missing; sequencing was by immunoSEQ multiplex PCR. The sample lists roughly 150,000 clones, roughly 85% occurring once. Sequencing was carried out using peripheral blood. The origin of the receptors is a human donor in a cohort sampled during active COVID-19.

CDR3 DNA sequence: TGTGCCAGCAGCTTTCAAGGGGTAAAGGACACCGGGGAGCTGTTTTTT. Protein product: CASSFQGVKDTGELFF. This sequence joins TRBV28 and TRBJ2-2; a possible D gene is TRBD1 (5 bases). V shed 6 bases and J shed 3 bases, with 17 bases lying between them. Germline CDR1 is MDHEN and CDR2 is SYDVKM. CDR3 length: 16 amino acids.

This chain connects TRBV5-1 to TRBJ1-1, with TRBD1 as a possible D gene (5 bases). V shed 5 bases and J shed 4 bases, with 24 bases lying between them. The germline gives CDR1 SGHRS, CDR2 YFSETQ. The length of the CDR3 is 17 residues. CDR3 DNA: TGCGCCAGCAGTCCTGACAGTAGGGCCGTAAAATCCACTGAAGCTTTCTTT. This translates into CASSPDSRAVKSTEAFF.

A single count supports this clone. The CDR3 reads CASSFEVHSGNTIYF. CDR3 nucleotides: TGTGCCAGCAGCTTTGAGGTACACTCTGGAAACACCATATATTTT. The J gene is TRBJ1-3, the V gene TRBV5-5; no firm D call. V was pared by 2 bases and J by 0 bases, with 9 bases between. The germline V gene encodes CDR1 SGHKS and CDR2 YYEKEE (reference sequence). The CDR3 loop spans 15 amino acids.

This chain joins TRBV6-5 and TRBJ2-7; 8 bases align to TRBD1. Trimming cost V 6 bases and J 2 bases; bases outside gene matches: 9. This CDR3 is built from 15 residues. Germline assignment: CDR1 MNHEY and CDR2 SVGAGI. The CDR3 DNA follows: TGTGCCAGCAGGCGACCGGGACAGGCGACCTACGAGCAGTACTTC. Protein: CASRRPGQATYEQYF.

This CDR3 reads CATKGQGRTTEAFF. The DNA for the CDR3 is TGTGCCACCAAAGGACAGGGCCGAACAACTGAAGCTTTCTTT. The chain has TRBV25-1 and TRBJ1-1; 8 nucleotides agree with TRBD1. The length of the CDR3 is 14 residues. Germline CDR1 and CDR2: MGHDK and SYGVNS. With 10 bases clipped from V and 5 bases from J, the junction kept 12 bases outside the gene matches. Filled out from reference TRBV25-1 and TRBJ1-1, the complete variable domain reads EADIYQTPRYLVIGTGKKITLECSQTMGHDKMYWYQQDPGMELHLIHYSYGVNSTEKGDLSSESTVSRIRTEHFPLTLESARPSHTSQYLCATKGQGRTTEAFFGQGTRLTVV.

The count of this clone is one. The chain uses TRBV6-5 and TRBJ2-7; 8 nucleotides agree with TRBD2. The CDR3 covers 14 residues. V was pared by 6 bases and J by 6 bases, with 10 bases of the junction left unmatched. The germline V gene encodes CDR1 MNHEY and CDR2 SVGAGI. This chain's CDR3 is CASSQAGGPTEQYF. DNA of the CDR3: TGTGCCAGCAGCCAGGCGGGAGGACCTACCGAGCAGTACTTC.

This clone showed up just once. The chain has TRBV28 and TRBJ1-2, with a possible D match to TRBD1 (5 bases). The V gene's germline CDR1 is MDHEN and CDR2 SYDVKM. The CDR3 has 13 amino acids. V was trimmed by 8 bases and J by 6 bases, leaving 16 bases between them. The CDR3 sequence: CASLRAGGDGYTF. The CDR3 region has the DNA TGTGCCAGCCTCAGGGCCGGTGGAGATGGCTACACCTTC.

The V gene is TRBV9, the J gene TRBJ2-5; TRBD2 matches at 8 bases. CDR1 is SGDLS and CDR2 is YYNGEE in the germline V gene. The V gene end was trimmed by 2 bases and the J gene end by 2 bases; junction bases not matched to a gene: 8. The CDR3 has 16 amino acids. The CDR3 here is CASSVNPAGAQETQYF. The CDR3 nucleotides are TGTGCCAGCAGCGTCAACCCAGCGGGGGCACAAGAGACCCAGTACTTC.

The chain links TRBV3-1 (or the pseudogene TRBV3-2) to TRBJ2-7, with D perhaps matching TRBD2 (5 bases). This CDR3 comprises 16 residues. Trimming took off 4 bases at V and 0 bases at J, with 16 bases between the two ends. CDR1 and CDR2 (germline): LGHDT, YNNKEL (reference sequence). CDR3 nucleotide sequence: TGTGCCAGCAGCCTCGGACGGACTTACAGCTCCTACGAGCAGTACTTC. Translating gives CASSLGRTYSSYEQYF.

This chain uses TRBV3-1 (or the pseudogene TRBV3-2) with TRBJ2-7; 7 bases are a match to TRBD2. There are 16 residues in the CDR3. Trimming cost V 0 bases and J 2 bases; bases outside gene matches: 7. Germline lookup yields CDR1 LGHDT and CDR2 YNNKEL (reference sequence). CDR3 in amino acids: CASSQEPGLSPYEQYF. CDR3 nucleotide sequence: TGTGCCAGCAGCCAAGAGCCGGGACTATCGCCCTACGAGCAGTACTTC.

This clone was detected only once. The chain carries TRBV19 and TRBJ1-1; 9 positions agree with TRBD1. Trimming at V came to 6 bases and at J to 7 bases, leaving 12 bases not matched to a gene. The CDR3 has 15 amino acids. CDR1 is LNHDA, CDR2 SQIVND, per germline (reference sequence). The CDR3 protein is CASRRDRVGSSEAFF. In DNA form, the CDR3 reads TGTGCCAGTAGACGGGACAGGGTAGGGTCAAGTGAAGCTTTCTTT.

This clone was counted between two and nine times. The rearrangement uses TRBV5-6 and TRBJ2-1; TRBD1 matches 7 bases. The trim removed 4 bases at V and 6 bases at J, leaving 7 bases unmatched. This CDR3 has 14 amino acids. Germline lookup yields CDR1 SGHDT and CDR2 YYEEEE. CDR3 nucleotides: TGTGCCAGCAGCGACACAGGGGACCTCAATGAGCAGTTCTTC. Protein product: CASSDTGDLNEQFF.

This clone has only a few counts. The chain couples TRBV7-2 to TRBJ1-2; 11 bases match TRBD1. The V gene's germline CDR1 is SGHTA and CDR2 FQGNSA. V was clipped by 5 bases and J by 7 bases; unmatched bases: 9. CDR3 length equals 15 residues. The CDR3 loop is CASSTGQGALSGYTF. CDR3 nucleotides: TGTGCCAGCAGCACCGGACAGGGGGCTTTGAGTGGCTACACCTTC. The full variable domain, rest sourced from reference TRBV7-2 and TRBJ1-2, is GAGVSQSPSNKVTEKGKDVELRCDPISGHTALYWYRQSLGQGLEFLIYFQGNSAPDKSGLPSDRFSAERTGGSVSTLTIQRTQQEDSAVYLCASSTGQGALSGYTFGSGTRLTVV.

CDR3 residues: CASSQEVAGEGARADTQYF. CDR3 sequence (DNA): TGCGCCAGCAGCCAAGAGGTGGCGGGGGAGGGCGCTCGTGCAGATACGCAGTATTTT. V gene TRBV4-1 combines with J gene TRBJ2-3; 7 nucleotides align to TRBD2. Unmatched junction bases numbered 16, after V lost 0 bases and J lost 4 bases. The CDR3 has 19 residues. The V gene's germline CDR1 is MGHRA and CDR2 YSYEKL.